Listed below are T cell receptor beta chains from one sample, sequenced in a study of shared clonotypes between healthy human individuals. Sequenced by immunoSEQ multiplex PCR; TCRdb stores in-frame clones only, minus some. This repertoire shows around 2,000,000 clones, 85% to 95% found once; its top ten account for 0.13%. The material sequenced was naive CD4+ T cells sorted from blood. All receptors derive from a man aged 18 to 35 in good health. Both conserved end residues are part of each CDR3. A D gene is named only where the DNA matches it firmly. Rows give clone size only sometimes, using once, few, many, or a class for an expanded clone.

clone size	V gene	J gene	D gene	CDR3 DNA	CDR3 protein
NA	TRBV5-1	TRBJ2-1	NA	TGCGCCAGCAGCTTGGGAGGCGAGGGGAATGAGCAGTTCTTC	CASSLGGEGNEQFF
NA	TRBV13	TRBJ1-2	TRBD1	TGTGCCAGCAGTAGGACAGGGGGCAACTATGGCTACACCTTC	CASSRTGGNYGYTF
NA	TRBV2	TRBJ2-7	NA	TGTGCCAGCAGTTTACAGGGAGGCTACGAGCAGTACTTC	CASSLQGGYEQYF
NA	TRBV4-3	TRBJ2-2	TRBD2	TGCGCCAGCAGCCAAGATCGCCAGGTGGGACTAGCGGGACTTGGGAGTGGGGAGCTGTTTTTT	CASSQDRQVGLAGLGSGELFF
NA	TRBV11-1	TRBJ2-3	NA	TGTGCCAGCAGCCCCGGGACTCTAGGTCCAAGAGATACGCAGTATTTT	CASSPGTLGPRDTQYF
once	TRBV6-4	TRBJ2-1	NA	TGTGCCAGCAGTGGGCAGGGGGGGAACAATGAGCAGTTCTTC	CASSGQGGNNEQFF
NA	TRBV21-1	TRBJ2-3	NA	TGTGCCAGCAGCAAAGGCTGCACAGATACGCAGTATTTT	CASSKGCTDTQYF
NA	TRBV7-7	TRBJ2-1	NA	TGTGCTAGCAGCCTCCAGGGGGGCGAGCAGTTCTTC	CASSLQGGEQFF
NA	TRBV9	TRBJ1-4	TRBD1	TGTGCCAGCAGCCCCAGGACAGGGAATGAAAAACTGTTTTTT	CASSPRTGNEKLFF
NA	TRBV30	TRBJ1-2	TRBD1	TGTGCCTGGAGTGTAGCAGGGGGATATGGCTACACCTTC	CAWSVAGGYGYTF
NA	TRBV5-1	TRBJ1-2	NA	TGCGCCAGCAGCGAGGGTGGCTATGGCTACACCTTC	CASSEGGYGYTF
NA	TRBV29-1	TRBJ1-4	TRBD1	TGCAGCGTGAGGGGGACAGGGGATAATGAAAAACTGTTTTTT	CSVRGTGDNEKLFF
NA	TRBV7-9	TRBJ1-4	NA	TGTGCCAGCAGCCCCGACAGGCTTAATGAAAAACTGTTTTTT	CASSPDRLNEKLFF
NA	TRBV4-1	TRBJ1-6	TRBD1	TGCGCCAGCAGCCAAGAGACAGGGGTATCACCCCTCCACTTT	CASSQETGVSPLHF
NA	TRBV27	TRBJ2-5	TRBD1	TGTGCCAGCAGTTCGACAGGGACGGGGCCGCGAGAGACCCAGTACTTC	CASSSTGTGPRETQYF
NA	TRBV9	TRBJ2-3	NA	TGTGCCAGCAGCCCCCGGGGATCCCTCGGCACAGATACGCAGTATTTT	CASSPRGSLGTDTQYF
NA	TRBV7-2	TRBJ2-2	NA	TGTGCCAGCGCCAAAAGCAGGAGCGACCATTGGGAGCTGTTTTTT	CASAKSRSDHWELFF
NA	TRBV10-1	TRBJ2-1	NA	TGCGCCAGCAGTGAGTCTTTTACGGGAGCGAACAATGAGCAGTTCTTC	CASSESFTGANNEQFF
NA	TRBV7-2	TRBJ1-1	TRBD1	TGTGCCAGCAGCTTGGGGACAGGGAAAGCTTTCTTT	CASSLGTGKAFF
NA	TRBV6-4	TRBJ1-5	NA	TGTGCCAGCAGTGACCGGGTAGGGTGCAGCAATCAGCCCCAGCATTTT	CASSDRVGCSNQPQHF
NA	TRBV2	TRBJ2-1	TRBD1	TGTGCCAGCATTTTCCCGGGACAGGGGGCGCCGAGCTCCTACAATGAGCAGTTCTTC	CASIFPGQGAPSSYNEQFF
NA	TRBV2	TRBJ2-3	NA	TGTGCCAGCACCGGGACTTGGGCAGATACGCAGTATTTT	CASTGTWADTQYF
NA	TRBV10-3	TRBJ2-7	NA	TGTGCCATCAGTGAGGGGGGGGGCCTCCCCGAGCAGTACTTC	CAISEGGGLPEQYF
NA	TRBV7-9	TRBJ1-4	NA	TGTGCCAGCAGCTTAAGGGATGTAGGGGATTTCGAAAAACTGTTTTTT	CASSLRDVGDFEKLFF
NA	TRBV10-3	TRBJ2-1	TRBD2	TGTGCCATCACGGACTACGCGGGAGGGTACAATGAGCAGTTCTTC	CAITDYAGGYNEQFF
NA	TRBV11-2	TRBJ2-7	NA	TGTGCCAGCACCCAACTCGGGGGCTGGGACAGAGCCTACGAGCAGTACTTC	CASTQLGGWDRAYEQYF
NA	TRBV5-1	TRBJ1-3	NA	TGCGCCAGCAGCGATGGACGCGCGAGCTCTGGAAACACCATATATTTT	CASSDGRASSGNTIYF
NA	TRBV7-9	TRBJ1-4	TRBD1	TGTGCCAGCAGCGCGGACAGGCTTGCAACTAATGAAAAACTGTTTTTT	CASSADRLATNEKLFF
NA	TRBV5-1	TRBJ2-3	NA	TGCGCCAGCACCCAAAAAATAGGGGCAGATACGCAGTATTTT	CASTQKIGADTQYF
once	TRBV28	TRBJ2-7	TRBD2	TGTGCCAGCAGTTTACCAGCGGGAGTTAAGTACTTC	CASSLPAGVKYF
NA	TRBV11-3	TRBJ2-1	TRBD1	TGTGCCAGCAGCCCTGACAGGGGGGCCTACAATGAGCAGTTCTTC	CASSPDRGAYNEQFF
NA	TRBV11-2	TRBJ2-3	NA	TGTGCCAGCAGCTTAGAAGGCAGGGAAATTTACACAGATACGCAGTATTTT	CASSLEGREIYTDTQYF
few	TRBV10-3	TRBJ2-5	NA	TGTGCCATCAGTGAGTCGAGGGCTAGCCTGGGGGAGACCCAGTACTTC	CAISESRASLGETQYF
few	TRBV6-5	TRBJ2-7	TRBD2	TGTGCCAGCACCCGAGGGGAGGGCTACGAGCAGTACTTC	CASTRGEGYEQYF
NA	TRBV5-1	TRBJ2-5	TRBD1	TGCGCCAGCAGCTACGGGACAGGTCAAGAGACCCAGTACTTC	CASSYGTGQETQYF
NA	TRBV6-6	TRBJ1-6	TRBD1	TGTGCCAGCAGTTACGTCGGGACAGGGAATTCACCCCTCCACTTT	CASSYVGTGNSPLHF
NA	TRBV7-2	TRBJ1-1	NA	TGTGCCAGCAAAGATAGGGGGACAATGCGACCAGCTTTCTTT	CASKDRGTMRPAFF
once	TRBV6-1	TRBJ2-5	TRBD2	TGTGCCAGCAGTGGTAGCGGGAGGGCCTTGGAGACCCAGTACTTC	CASSGSGRALETQYF
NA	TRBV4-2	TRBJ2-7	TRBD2	TGTGCCAGCAGCCAAGATCGACTAGCGGGCCACGAGCAGTACTTC	CASSQDRLAGHEQYF
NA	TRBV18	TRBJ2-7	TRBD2	TGTGCCAGCTCACCTCGGACTAGCGGGAGCCAAGAGCAGTACTTC	CASSPRTSGSQEQYF
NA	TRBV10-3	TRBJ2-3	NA	TGTGCCATCAGTGCCCCGGAACGGAGAAATACGCAGTATTTT	CAISAPERRNTQYF
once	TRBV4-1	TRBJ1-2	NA	TGCGCCAGCAGCCAAGATCTGACAAGTAACTATGGCTACACCTTC	CASSQDLTSNYGYTF
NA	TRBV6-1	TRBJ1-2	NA	TGTGCCAGCATTCTTACAGAGAACCCCGGGTATGGCTACACCTTC	CASILTENPGYGYTF
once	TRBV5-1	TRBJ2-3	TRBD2	TGCGCCAGCACCTACCTAGCGGGGGGCACAGATACGCAGTATTTT	CASTYLAGGTDTQYF
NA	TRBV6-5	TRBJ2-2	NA	TGTGCCAGCAGGTACAGGGACACCGGGGAGCTGTTTTTT	CASRYRDTGELFF
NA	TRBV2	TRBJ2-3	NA	TGTGCCAGCAGCCCACTGGGGACTAGCACAGATACGCAGTATTTT	CASSPLGTSTDTQYF
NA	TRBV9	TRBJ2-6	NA	TGTGCCAGCAGCGCCCCGTCGGGGGCCAACGTCCTGACTTTC	CASSAPSGANVLTF
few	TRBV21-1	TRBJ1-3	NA	TGTGCCAGCAGCGTCCGACAGGAGACTGGAAACACCATATATTTT	CASSVRQETGNTIYF
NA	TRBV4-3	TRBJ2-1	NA	TGCGCCAGCAGCCAATCGCTTGGGGGAGTCTTATCCTACAATGAGCAGTTCTTC	CASSQSLGGVLSYNEQFF
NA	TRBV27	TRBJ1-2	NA	TGTGCCAGCAGTGAAAGGGGTAACTATGGCTACACCTTC	CASSERGNYGYTF